One T cell receptor beta chain is described in this entry. CDR1 and CDR2 (germline): SGHRS, YFSETQ. Germline trimming cut 3 bases from V and 0 bases from J; bases unmatched to any gene: 6. This CDR3 is 17 amino acids long. As originally analysed: How many nucleated cells were present was estimated from reference gene primer amplification. Here immunoSEQ multiplex PCR was the method, and the copy in TCRdb shows in-frame clones only, minus some. That table gives V, J and clone size, and the DNA gave D and trimming. The repertoire includes fewer than 400,000 clones, around 86% of them detected once, and approximately 4.1% sits in the top ten. In assigning cohorts, the study relied on participant-reported clinical history. These data come from a study of blood T cell repertoires in COVID-19. Study-level background: The United States, Italy and Spain supplied acute and convalescent COVID-19 samples.

The rearrangement joins TRBV5-1 to TRBJ1-4, with 9 bases lining up with TRBD1. This clonotype was obtained from a man aged 25-45 years who had recovered from COVID-19. The sequenced sample was PBMCs or T cells enriched from blood (not recorded which). CDR3 nucleotides: TGCGCCAGCAGCTCGGGACAGGGTGTCCCAACTAATGAAAAACTGTTTTTT. As protein: CASSSGQGVPTNEKLFF.